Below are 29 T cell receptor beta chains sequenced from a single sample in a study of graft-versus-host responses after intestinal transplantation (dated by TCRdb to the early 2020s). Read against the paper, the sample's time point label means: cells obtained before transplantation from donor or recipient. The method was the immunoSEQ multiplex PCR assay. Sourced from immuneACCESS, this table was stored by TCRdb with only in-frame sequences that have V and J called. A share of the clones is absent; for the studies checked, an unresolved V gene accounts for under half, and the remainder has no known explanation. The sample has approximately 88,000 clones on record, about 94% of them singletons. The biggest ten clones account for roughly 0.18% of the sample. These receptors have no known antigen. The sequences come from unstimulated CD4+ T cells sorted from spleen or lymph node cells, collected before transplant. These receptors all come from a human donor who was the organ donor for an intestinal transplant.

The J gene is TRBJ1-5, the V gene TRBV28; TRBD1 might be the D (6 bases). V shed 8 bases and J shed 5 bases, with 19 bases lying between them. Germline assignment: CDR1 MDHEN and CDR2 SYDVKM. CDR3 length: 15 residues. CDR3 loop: CASAAIQGMDQPQHF. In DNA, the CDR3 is TGTGCCAGCGCGGCTATACAGGGTATGGATCAGCCCCAGCATTTT.

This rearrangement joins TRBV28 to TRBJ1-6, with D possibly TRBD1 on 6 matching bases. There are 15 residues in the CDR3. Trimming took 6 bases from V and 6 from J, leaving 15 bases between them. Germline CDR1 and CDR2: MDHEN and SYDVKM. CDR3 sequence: CASSPWGGSNSPLHF. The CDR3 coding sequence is TGTGCCAGCAGCCCCTGGGGGGGCAGTAATTCACCCCTCCACTTT. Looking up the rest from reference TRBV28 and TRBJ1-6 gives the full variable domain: DVKVTQSSRYLVKRTGEKVFLECVQDMDHENMFWYRQDPGLGLRLIYFSYDVKMKEKGDIPEGYSVSREKKERFSLILESASTNQTSMYLCASSPWGGSNSPLHFGNGTRLTVT.

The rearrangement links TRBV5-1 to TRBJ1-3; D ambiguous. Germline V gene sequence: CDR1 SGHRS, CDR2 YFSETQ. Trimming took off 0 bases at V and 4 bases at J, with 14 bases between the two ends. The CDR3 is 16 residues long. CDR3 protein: CASSLGSTRGGNTIYF. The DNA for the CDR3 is TGCGCCAGCAGCTTGGGTAGTACTCGCGGAGGAAACACCATATATTTT. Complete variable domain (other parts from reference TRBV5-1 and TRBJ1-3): KAGVTQTPRYLIKTRGQQVTLSCSPISGHRSVSWYQQTPGQGLQFLFEYFSETQRNKGNFPGRFSGRQFSNSRSEMNVSTLELGDSALYLCASSLGSTRGGNTIYFGEGSWLTVV.

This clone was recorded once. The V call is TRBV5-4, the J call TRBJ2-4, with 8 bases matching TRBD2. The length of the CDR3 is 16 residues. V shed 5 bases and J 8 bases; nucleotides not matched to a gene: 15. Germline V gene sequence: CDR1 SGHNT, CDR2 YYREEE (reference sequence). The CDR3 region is CASSASPGTGGDIQYF. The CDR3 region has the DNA TGTGCCAGCAGTGCTTCCCCCGGGACCGGGGGGGACATTCAGTACTTC.

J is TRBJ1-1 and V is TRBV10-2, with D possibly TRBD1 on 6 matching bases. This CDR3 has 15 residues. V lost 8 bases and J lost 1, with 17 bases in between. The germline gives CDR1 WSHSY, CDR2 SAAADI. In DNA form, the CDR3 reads TGCGCCAGCCACGGGGGGGCCTCAGGGAACACTGAAGCTTTCTTT. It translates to CASHGGASGNTEAFF.

The CDR3 loop reads CASTTWNTGELFF. DNA of the CDR3: TGTGCCAGCACCACTTGGAACACCGGGGAGCTGTTTTTT. This chain uses TRBV5-5 with TRBJ2-2; D is unresolved. CDR1 and CDR2 from the germline V gene are SGHKS and YYEKEE (reference sequence). Trimming took 6 bases from V and 1 from J, leaving 7 bases between them. The CDR3 extends over 13 amino acids. Full variable domain (missing parts from reference TRBV5-5 and TRBJ2-2): DAGVTQSPTHLIKTRGQQVTLRCSPISGHKSVSWYQQVLGQGPQFIFQYYEKEERGRGNFPDRFSARQFPNYSSELNVNALLLGDSALYLCASTTWNTGELFFGEGSRLTVL.

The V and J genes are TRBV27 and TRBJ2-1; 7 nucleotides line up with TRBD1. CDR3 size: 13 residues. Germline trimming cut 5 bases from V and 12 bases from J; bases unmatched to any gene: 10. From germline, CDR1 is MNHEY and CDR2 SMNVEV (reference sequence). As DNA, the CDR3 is TGTGCCAGCAGTCCTCACCCGGACAGGTCGCAGTTCTTC. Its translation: CASSPHPDRSQFF.

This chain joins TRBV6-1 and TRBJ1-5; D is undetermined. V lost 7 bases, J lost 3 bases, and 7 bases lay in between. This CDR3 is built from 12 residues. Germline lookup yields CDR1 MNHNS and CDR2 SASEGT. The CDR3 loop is CASKGSNQPQHF. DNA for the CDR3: TGTGCCAGCAAGGGCTCCAATCAGCCCCAGCATTTT.

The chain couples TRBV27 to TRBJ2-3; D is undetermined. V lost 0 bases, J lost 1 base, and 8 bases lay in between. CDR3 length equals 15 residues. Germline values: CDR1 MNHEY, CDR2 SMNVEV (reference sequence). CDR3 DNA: TGTGCCAGCAGTTTATCAGGGATGGGCACAGATACGCAGTATTTT. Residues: CASSLSGMGTDTQYF.

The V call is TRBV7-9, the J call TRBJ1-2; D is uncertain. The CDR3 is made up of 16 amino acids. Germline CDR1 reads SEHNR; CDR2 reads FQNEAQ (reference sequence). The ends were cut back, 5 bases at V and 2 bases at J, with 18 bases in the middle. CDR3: CASSPQNIAKNYGYTF. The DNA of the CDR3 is TGTGCCAGCAGCCCACAAAACATCGCCAAGAACTATGGCTACACCTTC.

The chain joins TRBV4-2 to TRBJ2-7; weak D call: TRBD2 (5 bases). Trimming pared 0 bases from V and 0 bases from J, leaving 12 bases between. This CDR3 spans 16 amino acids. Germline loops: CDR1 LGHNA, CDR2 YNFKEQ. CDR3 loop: CASSQESAGLSYEQYF. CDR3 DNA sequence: TGTGCCAGCAGCCAAGAAAGCGCGGGCCTCTCCTACGAGCAGTACTTC.

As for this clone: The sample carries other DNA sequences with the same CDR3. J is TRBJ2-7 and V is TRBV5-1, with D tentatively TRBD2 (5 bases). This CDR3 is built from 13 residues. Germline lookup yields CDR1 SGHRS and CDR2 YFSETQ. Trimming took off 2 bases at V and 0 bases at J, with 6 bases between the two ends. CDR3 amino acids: CASSFRDSYEQYF. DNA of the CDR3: TGCGCCAGCAGCTTCCGGGACTCCTACGAGCAGTACTTC.

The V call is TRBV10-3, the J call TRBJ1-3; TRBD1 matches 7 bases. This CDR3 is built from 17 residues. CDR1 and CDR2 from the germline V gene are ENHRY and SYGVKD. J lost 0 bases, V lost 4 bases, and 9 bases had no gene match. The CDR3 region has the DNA TGTGCCATCAGTGCCGGAGGAGGGACAGCCTCTGGAAACACCATATATTTT. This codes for CAISAGGGTASGNTIYF.

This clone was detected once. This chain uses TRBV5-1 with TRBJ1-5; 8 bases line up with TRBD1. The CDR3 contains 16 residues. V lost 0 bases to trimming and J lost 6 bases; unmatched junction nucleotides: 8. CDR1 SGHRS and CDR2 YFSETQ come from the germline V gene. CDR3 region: CASSLDLQGGGQPQHF. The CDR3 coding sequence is TGCGCCAGCAGCTTGGACCTACAGGGGGGCGGTCAGCCCCAGCATTTT.

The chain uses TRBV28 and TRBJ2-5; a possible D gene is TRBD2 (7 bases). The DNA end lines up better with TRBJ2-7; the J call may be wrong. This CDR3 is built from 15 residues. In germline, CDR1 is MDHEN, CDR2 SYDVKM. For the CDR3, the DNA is TGTGCCAGCAGGGGGGCGGGGGCGCAGACCTACGAGCAGTACTTC. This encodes CASRGAGAQTYEQYF.

Here the CDR3 reads CASNRGGYSPLHF. CDR3 nucleotide sequence: TGTGCCAGCAATCGGGGGGGGTATTCACCCCTCCACTTT. The chain recombines TRBV2 with TRBJ1-6, with D tentatively TRBD1 (5 bases). The V end lost 7 bases, the J end lost 8 bases, and 12 bases lay between the germline ends. Germline assignment: CDR1 SNHLY and CDR2 FYNNEI. The CDR3 length is 13 residues.

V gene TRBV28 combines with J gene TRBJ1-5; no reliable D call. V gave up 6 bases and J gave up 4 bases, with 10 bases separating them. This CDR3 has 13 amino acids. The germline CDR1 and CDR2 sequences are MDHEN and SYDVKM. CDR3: CASSIEVNQPQHF. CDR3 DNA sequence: TGTGCCAGCAGCATTGAGGTAAATCAGCCCCAGCATTTT.

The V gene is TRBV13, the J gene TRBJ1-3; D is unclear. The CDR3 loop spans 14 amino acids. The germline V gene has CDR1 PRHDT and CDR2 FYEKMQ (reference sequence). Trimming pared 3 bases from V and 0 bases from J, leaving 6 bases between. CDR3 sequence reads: CASSFPNSGNTIYF. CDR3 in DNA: TGTGCCAGCAGCTTCCCCAACTCTGGAAACACCATATATTTT. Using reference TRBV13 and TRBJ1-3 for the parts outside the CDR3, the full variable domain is AAGVIQSPRHLIKEKRETATLKCYPIPRHDTVYWYQQGPGQDPQFLISFYEKMQSDKGSIPDRFSAQQFSDYHSELNMSSLELGDSALYFCASSFPNSGNTIYFGEGSWLTVV.

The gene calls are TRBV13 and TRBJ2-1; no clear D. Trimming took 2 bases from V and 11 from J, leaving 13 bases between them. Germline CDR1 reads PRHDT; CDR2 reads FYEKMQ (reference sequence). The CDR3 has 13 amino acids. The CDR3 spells CASSLSEATKQFF. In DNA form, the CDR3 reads TGTGCCAGCAGCTTATCAGAGGCGACGAAGCAGTTCTTC. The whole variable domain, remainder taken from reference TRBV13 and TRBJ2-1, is AAGVIQSPRHLIKEKRETATLKCYPIPRHDTVYWYQQGPGQDPQFLISFYEKMQSDKGSIPDRFSAQQFSDYHSELNMSSLELGDSALYFCASSLSEATKQFFGPGTRLTVL.

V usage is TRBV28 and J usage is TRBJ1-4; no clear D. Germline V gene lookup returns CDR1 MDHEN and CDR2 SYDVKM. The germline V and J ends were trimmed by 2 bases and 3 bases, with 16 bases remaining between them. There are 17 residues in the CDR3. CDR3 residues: CASSLRGLGGANEKLFF. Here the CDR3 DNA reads TGTGCCAGCAGTTTAAGAGGGTTAGGTGGAGCTAATGAAAAACTGTTTTTT.

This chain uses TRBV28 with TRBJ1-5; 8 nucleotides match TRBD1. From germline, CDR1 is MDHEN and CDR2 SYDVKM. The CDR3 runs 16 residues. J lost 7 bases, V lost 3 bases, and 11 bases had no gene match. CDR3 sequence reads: CASSFRRAGGWQPQHF. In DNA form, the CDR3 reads TGTGCCAGCAGTTTTCGCCGGGCAGGGGGCTGGCAGCCCCAGCATTTT.

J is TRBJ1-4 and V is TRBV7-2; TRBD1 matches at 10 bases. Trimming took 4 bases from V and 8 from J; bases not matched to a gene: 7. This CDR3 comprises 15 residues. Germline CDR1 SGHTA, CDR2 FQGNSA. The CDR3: CASSWQTGGLEKLFF. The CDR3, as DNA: TGTGCCAGCAGCTGGCAGACAGGGGGCCTGGAAAAACTGTTTTTT.

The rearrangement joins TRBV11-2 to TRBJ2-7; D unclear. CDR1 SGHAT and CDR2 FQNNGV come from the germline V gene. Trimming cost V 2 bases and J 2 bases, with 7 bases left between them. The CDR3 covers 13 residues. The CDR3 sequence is CASSLRPTYEQYF. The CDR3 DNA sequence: TGTGCCAGCAGCTTACGCCCCACCTACGAGCAGTACTTC. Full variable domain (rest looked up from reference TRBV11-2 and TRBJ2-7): EAGVAQSPRYKIIEKRQSVAFWCNPISGHATLYWYQQILGQGPKLLIQFQNNGVVDDSQLPKDRFSAERLKGVDSTLKIQPAKLEDSAVYLCASSLRPTYEQYFGPGTRLTVT.

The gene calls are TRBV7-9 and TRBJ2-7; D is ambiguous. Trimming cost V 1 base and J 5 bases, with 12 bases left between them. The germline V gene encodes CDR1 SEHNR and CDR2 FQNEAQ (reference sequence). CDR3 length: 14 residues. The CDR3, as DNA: TGTGCCAGCAGCTTAGGGAATCCAAGCAACGAGCAGTACTTC. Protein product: CASSLGNPSNEQYF.

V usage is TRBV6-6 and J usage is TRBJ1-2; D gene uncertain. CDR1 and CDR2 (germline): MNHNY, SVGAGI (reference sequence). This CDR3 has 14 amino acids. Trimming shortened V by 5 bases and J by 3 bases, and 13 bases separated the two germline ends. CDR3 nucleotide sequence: TGTGCCAGCAGTGAGGCGGGTCTAGACTATGGCTACACCTTC. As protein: CASSEAGLDYGYTF.

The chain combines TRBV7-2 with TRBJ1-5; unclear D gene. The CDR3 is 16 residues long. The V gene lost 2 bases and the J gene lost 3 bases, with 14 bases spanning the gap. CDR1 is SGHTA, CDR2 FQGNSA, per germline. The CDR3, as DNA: TGTGCCAGCAGCTTAAACAGCCTGCAAATCAATCAGCCCCAGCATTTT. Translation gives CASSLNSLQINQPQHF.

The CDR3 bases are TGTGCCAGCAGTTTAGTGGGGGCTCCAAACTATGGCTACACCTTC. It codes for CASSLVGAPNYGYTF. The rearrangement joins TRBV28 to TRBJ1-2; maybe TRBD1 (6 bases). The CDR3 runs to 15 residues. Germline V gene data show CDR1 as MDHEN and CDR2 as SYDVKM. V was shortened by 2 bases and J by 2 bases, with 12 bases between the two germline ends.

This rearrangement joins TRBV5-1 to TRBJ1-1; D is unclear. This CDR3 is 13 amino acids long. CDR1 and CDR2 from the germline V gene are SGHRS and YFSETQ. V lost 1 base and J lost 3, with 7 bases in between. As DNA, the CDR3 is TGCGCCAGCAGCTTGACCGAAGACACTGAAGCTTTCTTT. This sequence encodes CASSLTEDTEAFF.

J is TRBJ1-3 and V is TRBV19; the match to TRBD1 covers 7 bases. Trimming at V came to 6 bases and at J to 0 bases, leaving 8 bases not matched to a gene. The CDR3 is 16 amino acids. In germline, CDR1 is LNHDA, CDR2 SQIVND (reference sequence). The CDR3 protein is CASSTGTANSGNTIYF. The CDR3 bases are TGTGCCAGTAGCACTGGGACAGCCAACTCTGGAAACACCATATATTTT.